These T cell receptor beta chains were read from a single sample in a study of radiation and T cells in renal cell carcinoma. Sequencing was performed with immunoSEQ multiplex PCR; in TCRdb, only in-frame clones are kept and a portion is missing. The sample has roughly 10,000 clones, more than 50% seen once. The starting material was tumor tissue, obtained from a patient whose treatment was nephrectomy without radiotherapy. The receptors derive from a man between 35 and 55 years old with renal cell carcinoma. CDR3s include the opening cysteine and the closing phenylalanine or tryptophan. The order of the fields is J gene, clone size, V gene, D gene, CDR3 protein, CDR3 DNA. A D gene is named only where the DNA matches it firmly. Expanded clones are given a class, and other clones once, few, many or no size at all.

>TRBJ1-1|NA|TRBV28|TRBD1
CASKTGGTEAFF
TGTGCCAGCAAAACAGGGGGCACTGAAGCTTTCTTT
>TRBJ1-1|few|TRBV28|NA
CASSLGRWGYAFF
TGTGCCAGCAGCTTGGGACGTTGGGGGTACGCTTTCTTT
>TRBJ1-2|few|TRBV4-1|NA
CASSQDGGSGYGYTF
TGCGCCAGCAGCCAAGATGGGGGGTCCGGCTATGGCTACACCTTC
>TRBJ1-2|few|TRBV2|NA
CASSVEQPSVYTF
TGTGCCAGCAGTGTAGAACAGCCTTCAGTCTACACCTTC
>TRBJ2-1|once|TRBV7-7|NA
CASSPSDVPYNEQFF
TGTGCTAGCAGCCCGAGCGACGTCCCCTACAATGAGCAGTTCTTC
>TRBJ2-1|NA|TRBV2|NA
CASRILQGGFDNEQFF
TGTGCCAGCAGGATCCTCCAGGGTGGGTTTGACAATGAGCAGTTCTTC
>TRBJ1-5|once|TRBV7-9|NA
CASSLSAGPNQPQHF
TGTGCCAGCAGCTTATCAGCAGGCCCAAATCAGCCCCAGCATTTT
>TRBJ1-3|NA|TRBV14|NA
CASSLGDTIYF
TGTGCCAGCAGCCTGGGAGACACCATATATTTT
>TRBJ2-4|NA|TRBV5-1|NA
CATNQGEQSIQYF
TGCGCCACGAATCAAGGTGAACAAAGCATTCAGTACTTC
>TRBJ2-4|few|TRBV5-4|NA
CASSLESTSKNIQYF
TGTGCCAGCAGCTTGGAGAGCACTAGCAAAAACATTCAGTACTTC
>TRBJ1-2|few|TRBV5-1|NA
CASSSLRRRLQYYGYTF
TGCGCCAGCAGCTCTCTGAGGCGGCGCCTCCAGTACTATGGCTACACCTTC
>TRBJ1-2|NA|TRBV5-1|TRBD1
CASSSDPGTANYGYTF
TGCGCCAGCAGCTCAGATCCCGGGACAGCTAACTATGGCTACACCTTC
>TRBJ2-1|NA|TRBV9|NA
CASSVAGAAEQFF
TGTGCCAGCAGCGTAGCCGGGGCCGCTGAGCAGTTCTTC
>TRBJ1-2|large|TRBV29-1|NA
CSVEGAGGYGYTF
TGCAGCGTTGAAGGCGCGGGGGGCTATGGCTACACCTTC
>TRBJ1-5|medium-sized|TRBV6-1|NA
CASSHSRTGTQPQHF
TGTGCCAGCAGTCATTCCCGGACCGGGACTCAGCCCCAGCATTTT
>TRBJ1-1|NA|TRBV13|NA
CASGEVKGLVTEAFF
TGTGCCAGCGGGGAGGTCAAGGGGTTGGTCACTGAAGCTTTCTTT
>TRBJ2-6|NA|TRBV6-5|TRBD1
CAVQGVRSGANVLTF
TGTGCCGTCCAGGGGGTTCGTTCTGGGGCCAACGTCCTGACTTTC
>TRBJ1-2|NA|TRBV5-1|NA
CASSLEADYGGYTF
TGCGCCAGCAGCTTGGAAGCAGACTACGGGGGCTACACCTTC
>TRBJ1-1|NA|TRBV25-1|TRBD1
CASSDRGRGNTEAFF
TGTGCCAGCAGTGACAGGGGGCGTGGGAACACTGAAGCTTTCTTT
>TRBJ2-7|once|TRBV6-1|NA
CASAWGVTYEQYF
TGTGCTTCGGCTTGGGGGGTTACCTACGAGCAGTACTTC
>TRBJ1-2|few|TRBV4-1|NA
CASSQEIEKSYGYTF
TGCGCCAGCAGCCAAGAGATCGAAAAAAGCTATGGCTACACCTTC
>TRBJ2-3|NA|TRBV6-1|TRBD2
CASSERLAGGRGTDTQYF
TGTGCCAGCAGTGAAAGGCTAGCGGGAGGGCGGGGCACAGATACGCAGTATTTT
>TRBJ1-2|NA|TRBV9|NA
CASSAEANYGYTF
TGTGCCAGCAGCGCAGAGGCTAACTATGGCTACACCTTC
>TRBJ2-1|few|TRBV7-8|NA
CASRKGGSKGDGSYNEQFF
TGTGCCAGCCGTAAGGGGGGCAGCAAGGGGGATGGGTCCTACAATGAGCAGTTCTTC
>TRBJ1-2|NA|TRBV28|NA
CASSLVGPRGYTF
TGTGCCAGCAGTTTAGTAGGGCCTAGGGGCTACACCTTC
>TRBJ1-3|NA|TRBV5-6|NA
CASNYHPGNTIYF
TGTGCCAGCAACTACCATCCTGGAAACACCATATATTTT
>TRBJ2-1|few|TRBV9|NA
CASSVAADSINEQFF
TGTGCCAGCAGCGTAGCAGCGGACTCTATCAATGAGCAGTTCTTC
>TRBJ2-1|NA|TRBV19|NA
CASSRRLGYNEQFF
TGTGCCAGTAGTCGGCGACTGGGCTACAATGAGCAGTTCTTC
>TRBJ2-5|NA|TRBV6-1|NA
CASSEWGGGIETQYF
TGTGCCAGCAGTGAATGGGGTGGGGGGATAGAGACCCAGTACTTC
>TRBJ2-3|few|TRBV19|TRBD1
CASSWTGGRDTQYF
TGTGCCAGTAGTTGGACAGGGGGAAGAGATACGCAGTATTTT